The present T cell receptor (beta chain) was sequenced within a study of blood T cell repertoires in COVID-19. Across the study: Donors in the United States, Italy and Spain gave samples during acute or convalescent COVID-19. PBMCs, B-cell-depleted T cells, or T cells provided the cDNA or gDNA that made up the material.

Produced via immunoSEQ multiplex PCR; TCRdb's table is partial and in-frame only. The sample yields tens of thousands of clones, approximately 86% seen once. Losses at the gene ends were 1 base for V and 3 bases for J; bases not matched to a gene: 5. The CDR3 is made up of 16 amino acids. Germline assignment: CDR1 KGHSH and CDR2 LQKENI. The TCR comes from a human donor with acute or convalescent COVID-19. The donor label of this sample is uncertain. The rearrangement uses TRBV18 and TRBJ1-1; 10 positions agree with TRBD1. Sequencing input: peripheral blood. The CDR3 DNA reads TGTGCCAGCTCACCACGTTTTGGGACAGGGGACACTGAAGCTTTCTTT. Translating it yields CASSPRFGTGDTEAFF.